Described below is a single T cell receptor (beta chain) sequence and its context. What it binds is not known. For CDR3 and TCR beta VDJ profiling, genomic DNA was the template used. TCRdb fed the reads into MiXCR, producing one record per CDR3 protein. Here the sample spans 100,000 to 130,000 distinct CDR3 sequences, 51% being singletons. This specimen comes from a study of CD8+CD57+ T cells in acquired aplastic anemia. On the study more broadly: Each DNA sample taken from sorted CD4+ and CD8+ cells came to 3 to 4 ug on average. Healthy donors had, on average, about 10.8 million reads for their CD4+ cells. The study, taken as a whole, reports: For CD8+ Simpson's diversity, patients and controls showed no significant difference. Patients and controls were found to share some 30 CD8+ CDR3 sequences.

V was pared by 5 bases and J by 8 bases, with 21 bases between. Germline lookup yields CDR1 MNHEY and CDR2 SMNVEV (reference sequence). The CDR3 totals 16 residues. This sequence originates from a human donor in good health, serving as a control. Input material: sorted CD4+, CD8+, or CD8+CD57+ T cells (not recorded which) from PBMCs. This chain links TRBV27 with TRBJ1-4; D call uncertain. The CDR3 DNA reads as TGTGCCAGCAGTAAGCCACGTGTTGGCGGGGTGGAAAAACTGTTTTTT. Translating gives CASSKPRVGGVEKLFF.